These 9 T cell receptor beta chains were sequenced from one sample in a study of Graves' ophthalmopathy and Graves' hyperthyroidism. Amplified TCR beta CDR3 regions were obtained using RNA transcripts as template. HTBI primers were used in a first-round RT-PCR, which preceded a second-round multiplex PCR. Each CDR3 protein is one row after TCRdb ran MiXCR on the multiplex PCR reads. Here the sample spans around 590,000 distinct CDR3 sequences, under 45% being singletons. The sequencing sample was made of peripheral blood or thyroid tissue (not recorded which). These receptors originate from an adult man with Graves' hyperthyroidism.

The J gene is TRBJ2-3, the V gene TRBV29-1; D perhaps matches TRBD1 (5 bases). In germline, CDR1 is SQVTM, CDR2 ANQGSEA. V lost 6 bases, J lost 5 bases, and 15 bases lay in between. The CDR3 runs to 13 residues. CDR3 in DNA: TGCAGCGTGCGTCCAGGGCTCGAAGATACGCAGTATTTT. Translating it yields CSVRPGLEDTQYF.

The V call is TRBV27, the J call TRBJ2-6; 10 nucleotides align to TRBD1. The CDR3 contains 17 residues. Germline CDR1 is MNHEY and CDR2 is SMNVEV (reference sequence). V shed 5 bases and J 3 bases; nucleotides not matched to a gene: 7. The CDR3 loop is CASSLRQGANGANVLTF. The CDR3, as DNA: TGTGCCAGCAGTCTTAGACAGGGGGCCAATGGGGCCAACGTCCTGACTTTC.

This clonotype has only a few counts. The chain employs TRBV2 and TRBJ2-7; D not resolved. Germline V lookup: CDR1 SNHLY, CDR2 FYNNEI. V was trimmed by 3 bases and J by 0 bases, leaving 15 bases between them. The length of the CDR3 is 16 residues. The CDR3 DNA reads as TGTGCCAGCAGTGACCCCAACAAGGTGACCTCCTACGAGCAGTACTTC. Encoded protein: CASSDPNKVTSYEQYF.

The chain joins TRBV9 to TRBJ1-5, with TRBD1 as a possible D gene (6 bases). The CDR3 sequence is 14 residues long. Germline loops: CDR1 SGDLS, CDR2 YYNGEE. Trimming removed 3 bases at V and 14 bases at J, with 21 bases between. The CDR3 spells CASSGSSGGVYEHF. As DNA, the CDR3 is TGTGCCAGCAGCGGTTCTAGCGGGGGCGTCTACGAGCATTTT.

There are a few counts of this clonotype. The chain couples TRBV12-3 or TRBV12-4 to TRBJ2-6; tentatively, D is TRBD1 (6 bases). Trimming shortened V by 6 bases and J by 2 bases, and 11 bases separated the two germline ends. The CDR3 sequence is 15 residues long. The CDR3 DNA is TGTGCCAGCAGACCCACAGGGACTGGGGCCAACGTCCTGACTTTC. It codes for CASRPTGTGANVLTF.

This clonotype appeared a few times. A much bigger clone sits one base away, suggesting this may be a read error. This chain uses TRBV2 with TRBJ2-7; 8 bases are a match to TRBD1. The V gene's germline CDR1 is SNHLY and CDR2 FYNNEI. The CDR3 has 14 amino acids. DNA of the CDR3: TGTGCCGGCAGGGGGACAGGAGGGAACTTCGAGCAGTACTTC. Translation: CAGRGTGGNFEQYF.

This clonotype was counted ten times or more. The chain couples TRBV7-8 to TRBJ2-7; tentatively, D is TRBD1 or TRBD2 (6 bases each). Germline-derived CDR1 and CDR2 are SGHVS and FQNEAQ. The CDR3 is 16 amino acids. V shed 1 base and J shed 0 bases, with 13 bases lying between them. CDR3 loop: CASSLEGGSGSYEQYF. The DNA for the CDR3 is TGTGCCAGCAGCTTAGAGGGGGGATCGGGCTCCTACGAGCAGTACTTC.

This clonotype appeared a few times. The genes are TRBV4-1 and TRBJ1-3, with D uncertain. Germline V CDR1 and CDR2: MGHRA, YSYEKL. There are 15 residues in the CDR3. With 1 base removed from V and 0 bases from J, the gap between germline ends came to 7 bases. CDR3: CASSQVASSGNTIYF. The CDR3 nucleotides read TGCGCCAGCAGCCAAGTGGCGTCCTCTGGAAACACCATATATTTT.

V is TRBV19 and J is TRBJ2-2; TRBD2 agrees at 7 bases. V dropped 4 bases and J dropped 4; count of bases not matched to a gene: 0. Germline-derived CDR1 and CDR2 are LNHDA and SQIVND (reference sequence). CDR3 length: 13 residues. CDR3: CASSTGGTGELFF. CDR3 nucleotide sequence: TGTGCCAGTAGTACGGGGGGCACCGGGGAGCTGTTTTTT.